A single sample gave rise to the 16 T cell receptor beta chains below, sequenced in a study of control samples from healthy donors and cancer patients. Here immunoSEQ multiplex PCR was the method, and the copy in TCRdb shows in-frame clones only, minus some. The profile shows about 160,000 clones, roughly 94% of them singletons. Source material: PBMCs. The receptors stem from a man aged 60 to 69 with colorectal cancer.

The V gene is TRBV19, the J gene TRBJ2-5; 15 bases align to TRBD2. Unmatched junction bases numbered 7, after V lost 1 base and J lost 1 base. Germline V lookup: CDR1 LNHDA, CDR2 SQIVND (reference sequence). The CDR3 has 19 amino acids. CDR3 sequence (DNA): TGTGCCAGTAGTATAGGGACTAGCGGGGGGGCCCTACCCCAAGAGACCCAGTACTTC. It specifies CASSIGTSGGALPQETQYF.

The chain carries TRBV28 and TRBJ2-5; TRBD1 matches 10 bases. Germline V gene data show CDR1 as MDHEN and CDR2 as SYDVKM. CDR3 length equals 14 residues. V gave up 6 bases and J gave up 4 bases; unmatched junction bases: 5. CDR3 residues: CASSNRDRGETQYF. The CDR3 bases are TGTGCCAGCAGCAACCGGGACAGGGGAGAGACCCAGTACTTC. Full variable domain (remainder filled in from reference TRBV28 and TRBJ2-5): DVKVTQSSRYLVKRTGEKVFLECVQDMDHENMFWYRQDPGLGLRLIYFSYDVKMKEKGDIPEGYSVSREKKERFSLILESASTNQTSMYLCASSNRDRGETQYFGPGTRLLVL.

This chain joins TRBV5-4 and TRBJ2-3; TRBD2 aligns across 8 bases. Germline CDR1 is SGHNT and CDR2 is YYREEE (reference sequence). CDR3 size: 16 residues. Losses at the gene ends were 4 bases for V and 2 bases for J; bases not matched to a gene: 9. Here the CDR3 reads CASSRRLAGNTDTQYF. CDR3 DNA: TGTGCCAGCAGCCGTAGGCTAGCGGGTAACACAGATACGCAGTATTTT.

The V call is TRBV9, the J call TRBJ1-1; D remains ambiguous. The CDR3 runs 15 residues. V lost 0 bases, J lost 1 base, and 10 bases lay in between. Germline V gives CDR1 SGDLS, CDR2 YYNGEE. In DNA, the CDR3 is TGTGCCAGCAGCGTAGAGAACCAGCCGAACACTGAAGCTTTCTTT. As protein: CASSVENQPNTEAFF.

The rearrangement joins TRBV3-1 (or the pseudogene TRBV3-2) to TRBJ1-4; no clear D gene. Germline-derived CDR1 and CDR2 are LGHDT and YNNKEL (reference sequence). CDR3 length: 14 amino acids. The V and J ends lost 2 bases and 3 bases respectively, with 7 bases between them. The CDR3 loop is CASSQSGSNEKLFF. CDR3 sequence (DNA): TGTGCCAGCAGCCAATCTGGGTCTAATGAAAAACTGTTTTTT.

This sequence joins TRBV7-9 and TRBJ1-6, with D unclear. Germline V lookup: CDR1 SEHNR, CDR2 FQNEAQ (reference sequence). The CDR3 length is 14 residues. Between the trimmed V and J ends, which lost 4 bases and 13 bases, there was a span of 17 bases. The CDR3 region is CASSSLGIANPLHF. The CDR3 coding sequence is TGTGCCAGCAGCTCTCTGGGCATTGCAAACCCCCTCCACTTT.

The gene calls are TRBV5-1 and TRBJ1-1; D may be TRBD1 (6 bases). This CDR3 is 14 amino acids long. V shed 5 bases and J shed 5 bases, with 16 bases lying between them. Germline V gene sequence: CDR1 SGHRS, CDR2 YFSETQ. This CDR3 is CASSWQGKGTEAFF. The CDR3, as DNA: TGCGCCAGCAGTTGGCAGGGGAAGGGGACTGAAGCTTTCTTT.

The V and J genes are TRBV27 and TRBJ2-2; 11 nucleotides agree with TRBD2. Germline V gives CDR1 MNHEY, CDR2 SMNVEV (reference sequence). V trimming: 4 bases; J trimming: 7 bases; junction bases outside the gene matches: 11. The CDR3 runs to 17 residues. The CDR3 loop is CASSSLFSGGAVGELFF. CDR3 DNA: TGTGCCAGCAGTTCGCTCTTTAGCGGGGGGGCGGTCGGGGAGCTGTTTTTT.

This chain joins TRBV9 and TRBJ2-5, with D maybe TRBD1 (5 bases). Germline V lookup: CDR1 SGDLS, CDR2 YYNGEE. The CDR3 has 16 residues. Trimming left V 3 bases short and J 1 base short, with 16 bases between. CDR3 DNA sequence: TGTGCCAGCAGCGAGGGGTCCCTTTCGTTCCAAGAGACCCAGTACTTC. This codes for CASSEGSLSFQETQYF.

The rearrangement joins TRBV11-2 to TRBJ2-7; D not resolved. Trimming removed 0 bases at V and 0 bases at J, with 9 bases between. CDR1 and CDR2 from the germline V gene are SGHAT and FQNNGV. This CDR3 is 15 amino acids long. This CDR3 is CASSLDAMFSYEQYF. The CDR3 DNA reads TGTGCCAGCAGCTTAGACGCTATGTTCTCCTACGAGCAGTACTTC.

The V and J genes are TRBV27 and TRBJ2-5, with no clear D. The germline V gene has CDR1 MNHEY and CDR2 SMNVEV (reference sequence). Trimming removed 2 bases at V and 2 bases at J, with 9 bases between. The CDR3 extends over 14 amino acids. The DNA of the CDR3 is TGTGCCAGCAGTTTACGTACAGATCAAGAGACCCAGTACTTC. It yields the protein CASSLRTDQETQYF.

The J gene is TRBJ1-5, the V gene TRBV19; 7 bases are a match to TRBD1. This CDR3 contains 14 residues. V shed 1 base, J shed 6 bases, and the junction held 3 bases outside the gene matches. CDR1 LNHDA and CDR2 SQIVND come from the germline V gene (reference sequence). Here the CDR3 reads CASSIAPGGQPQHF. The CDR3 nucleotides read TGTGCCAGTAGTATAGCCCCAGGGGGTCAGCCCCAGCATTTT.

The CDR3 spells CASSLVVRADTEAFF. The CDR3 DNA follows: TGCGCCAGCAGCTTGGTGGTACGGGCGGACACTGAAGCTTTCTTT. The chain employs TRBV5-1 and TRBJ1-1; D ambiguous. The germline V gene encodes CDR1 SGHRS and CDR2 YFSETQ. V lost 0 bases and J 3 bases, leaving 12 bases between the germline ends. The CDR3 has 15 residues. The full variable domain, its missing parts supplied by reference TRBV5-1 and TRBJ1-1, is KAGVTQTPRYLIKTRGQQVTLSCSPISGHRSVSWYQQTPGQGLQFLFEYFSETQRNKGNFPGRFSGRQFSNSRSEMNVSTLELGDSALYLCASSLVVRADTEAFFGQGTRLTVV.

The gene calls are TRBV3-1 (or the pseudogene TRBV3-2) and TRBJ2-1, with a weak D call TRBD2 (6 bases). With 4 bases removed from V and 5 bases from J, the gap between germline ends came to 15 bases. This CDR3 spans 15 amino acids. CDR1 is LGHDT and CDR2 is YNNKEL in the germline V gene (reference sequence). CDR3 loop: CASSPRDSGHNEQFF. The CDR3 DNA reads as TGTGCCAGCAGCCCCCGGGACTCTGGACACAATGAGCAGTTCTTC.

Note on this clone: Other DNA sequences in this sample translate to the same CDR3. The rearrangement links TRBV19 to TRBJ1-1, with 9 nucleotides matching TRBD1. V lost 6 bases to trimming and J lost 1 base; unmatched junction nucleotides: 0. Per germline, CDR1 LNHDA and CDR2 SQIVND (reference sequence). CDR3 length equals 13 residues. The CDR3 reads CASRGQGNTEAFF. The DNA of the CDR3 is TGTGCCAGTAGGGGACAGGGGAACACTGAAGCTTTCTTT. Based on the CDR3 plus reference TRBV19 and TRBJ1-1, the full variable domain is DGGITQSPKYLFRKEGQNVTLSCEQNLNHDAMYWYRQDPGQGLRLIYYSQIVNDFQKGDIAEGYSVSREKKESFPLTVTSAQKNPTAFYLCASRGQGNTEAFFGQGTRLTVV.

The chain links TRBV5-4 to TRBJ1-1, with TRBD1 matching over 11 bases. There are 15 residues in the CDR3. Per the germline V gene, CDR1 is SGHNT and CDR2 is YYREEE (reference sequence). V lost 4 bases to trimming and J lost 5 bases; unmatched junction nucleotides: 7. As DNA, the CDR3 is TGTGCCAGCAGCATTCCGGGACAGGGGGTTACTGAAGCTTTCTTT. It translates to CASSIPGQGVTEAFF.